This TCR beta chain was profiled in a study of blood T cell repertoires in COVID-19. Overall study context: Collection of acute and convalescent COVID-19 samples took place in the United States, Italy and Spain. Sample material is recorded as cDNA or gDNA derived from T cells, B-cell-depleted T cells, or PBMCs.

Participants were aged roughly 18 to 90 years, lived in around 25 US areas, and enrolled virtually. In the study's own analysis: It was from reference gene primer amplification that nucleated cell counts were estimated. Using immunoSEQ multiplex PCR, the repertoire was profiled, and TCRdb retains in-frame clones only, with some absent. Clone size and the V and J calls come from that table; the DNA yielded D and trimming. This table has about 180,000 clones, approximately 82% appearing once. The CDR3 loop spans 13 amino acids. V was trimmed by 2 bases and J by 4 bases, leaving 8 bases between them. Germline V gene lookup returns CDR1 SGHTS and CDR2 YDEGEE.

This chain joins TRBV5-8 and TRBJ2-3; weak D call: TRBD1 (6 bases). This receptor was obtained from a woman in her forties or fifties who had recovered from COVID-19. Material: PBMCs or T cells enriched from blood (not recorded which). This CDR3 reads CASSFRGADTQYF. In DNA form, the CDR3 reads TGTGCCAGCAGCTTCAGGGGAGCAGATACGCAGTATTTT.